The 12 T cell receptor beta chains below were found in one sample sequenced in a study of Ad26.COV2.S vaccination and SARS-CoV-2 variants. This sample's treatment: around 19 received Ad26.COV2.S at low or high dose, single or two shots; about 5 received placebo; per-sample allocation not given. Material that was analyzed had been drawn on day 63 after the first vaccine or placebo injection. Clones were sequenced by immunoSEQ multiplex PCR, and TCRdb holds only the in-frame ones, with some missing. This table has 200,000 to 300,000 clones, around 87% appearing once. Sequenced here: peripheral blood, sampled in a trial of Ad26.COV2.S vaccine versus placebo. Receptors originate from a person between 18 and 60 years old who received the Ad26.COV2.S COVID-19 vaccine or a placebo.

V is TRBV18 and J is TRBJ1-4; 7 bases are shared with TRBD1. The CDR3 runs to 14 residues. Germline CDR1 KGHSH, CDR2 LQKENI. The V and J ends lost 3 bases and 8 bases, in that order; junction bases with no gene match: 6. Written as DNA, the CDR3 is TGTGCCAGCTCACCTCCCATAGGGGGCGAAAAACTGTTTTTT. As protein: CASSPPIGGEKLFF. Using reference TRBV18 and TRBJ1-4 for the parts outside the CDR3, the full variable domain is NAGVMQNPRHLVRRRGQEARLRCSPMKGHSHVYWYRQLPEEGLKFMVYLQKENIIDESGMPKERFSAEFPKEGPSILRIQQVVRGDSAAYFCASSPPIGGEKLFFGSGTQLSVL.

This clone was seen a handful of times. The V gene is TRBV7-9, the J gene TRBJ2-2; a weak D match, TRBD1 (5 bases). CDR1 and CDR2 from the germline V gene are SEHNR and FQNEAQ (reference sequence). This CDR3 is built from 18 residues. V was cut by 1 base and J by 1 base, with 16 bases left in between. The CDR3 is CASSLGWPAGKNTGELFF. CDR3 coding DNA: TGTGCCAGCAGCTTAGGATGGCCCGCAGGGAAGAACACCGGGGAGCTGTTTTTT.

CDR3 sequence reads: CASSLRTSGYNEQFF. The DNA for the CDR3 is TGTGCCAGCAGCTTGAGGACTAGCGGCTACAATGAGCAGTTCTTC. The V gene is TRBV5-8, the J gene TRBJ2-1, with 10 bases that match TRBD2. This CDR3 spans 15 amino acids. J lost 3 bases, V lost 1 base, and 1 base had no gene match. Germline values: CDR1 SGHTS, CDR2 YDEGEE.

The J gene is TRBJ1-2, the V gene TRBV28; 7 nucleotides line up with TRBD1. This CDR3 is 15 amino acids long. V gave up 2 bases and J gave up 7 bases; unmatched junction bases: 10. Germline-derived CDR1 and CDR2 are MDHEN and SYDVKM. The CDR3 DNA follows: TGTGCCAGCAGTTTAGGGGGACAGAGACTATTTGGCTACACCTTC. It codes for CASSLGGQRLFGYTF.

This chain uses TRBV7-2 with TRBJ2-7, with 14 bases fitting TRBD2. This CDR3 has 16 residues. With 5 bases clipped from V and 7 bases from J, the junction kept 10 bases outside the gene matches. CDR1 and CDR2 from the germline V gene are SGHTA and FQGNSA. CDR3 loop: CASSAEGTSGGKEQYF. The CDR3 bases are TGTGCCAGCAGCGCTGAAGGGACTAGCGGGGGTAAGGAGCAGTACTTC.

The rearrangement uses TRBV6-2 or TRBV6-3 and TRBJ2-6; D unclear. CDR3 length equals 15 residues. The germline V gene has CDR1 MNHEY and CDR2 SVGEGT. The V and J ends lost 5 bases and 4 bases respectively, with 12 bases between them. Here the CDR3 reads CASSHMAMGANVLTF. CDR3 sequence (DNA): TGTGCCAGCAGTCACATGGCGATGGGGGCCAACGTCCTGACTTTC.

The chain joins TRBV6-6 to TRBJ2-1; TRBD2 might be the D (5 bases). There are 16 residues in the CDR3. The V and J ends lost 5 bases and 4 bases respectively, with 18 bases between them. Germline CDR1 is MNHNY and CDR2 is SVGAGI (reference sequence). The CDR3 loop is CASSPTPSGGYNEQFF. CDR3 bases: TGTGCCAGCAGTCCCACGCCGAGCGGAGGTTACAATGAGCAGTTCTTC.

The chain uses TRBV28 and TRBJ2-7; a possible D gene is TRBD1 (5 bases). From germline, CDR1 is MDHEN and CDR2 SYDVKM. The V end lost 6 bases, the J end lost 3 bases, and 15 bases lay between the germline ends. CDR3 size: 14 residues. The CDR3 region is CASRLTGSGYEQYF. As DNA, the CDR3 is TGTGCCAGCAGGTTAACAGGTTCCGGCTACGAGCAGTACTTC.

V is TRBV4-3 and J is TRBJ1-2, with D tentatively TRBD1 (5 bases). V dropped 0 bases and J dropped 7 bases, with 9 bases sitting between them. CDR3 length equals 13 residues. Germline CDR1 is LGHNA and CDR2 is YSLEER. The CDR3 sequence: CASSQDRAFGYTF. CDR3 in DNA: TGCGCCAGCAGCCAAGACAGGGCGTTTGGCTACACCTTC.

This chain joins TRBV19 and TRBJ2-7; 8 bases are shared with TRBD2. V was pared by 0 bases and J by 1 base, with 2 bases of the junction left unmatched. Germline lookup yields CDR1 LNHDA and CDR2 SQIVND (reference sequence). This CDR3 has 15 amino acids. CDR3 DNA sequence: TGTGCCAGTAGTATAGATGGCGGGGGGTCCTACGAGCAGTACTTC. Residues: CASSIDGGGSYEQYF. Filled out from reference TRBV19 and TRBJ2-7, the complete variable domain reads DGGITQSPKYLFRKEGQNVTLSCEQNLNHDAMYWYRQDPGQGLRLIYYSQIVNDFQKGDIAEGYSVSREKKESFPLTVTSAQKNPTAFYLCASSIDGGGSYEQYFGPGTRLTVT.

The chain links TRBV14 to TRBJ2-2; D possibly matches TRBD1 or TRBD2 (5 bases each). Germline CDR1 reads SGHDN; CDR2 reads FVKESK. This CDR3 is built from 13 residues. Trimming took 4 bases from V and 4 from J, leaving 7 bases between them. CDR3 residues: CASSRDVTGELFF. The DNA for the CDR3 is TGTGCCAGCAGCCGGGACGTCACCGGGGAGCTGTTTTTT.

The CDR3 region is CASSVGQYSNQPQHF. In nucleotides, the CDR3 is TGTGCCAGCAGCGTGGGGCAGTATAGCAATCAGCCCCAGCATTTT. V gene TRBV9 combines with J gene TRBJ1-5; weak D call: TRBD1 (5 bases). Germline V lookup: CDR1 SGDLS, CDR2 YYNGEE. This CDR3 has 15 amino acids. Trimming cost V 2 bases and J 0 bases, with 9 bases left between them.